The TCR beta chain under discussion was sequenced for a study of blood T cells in healthy people across ages. Points on this clonotype: Its antigen is unidentified.

Study-wide results and caveats: Among T cells, TCR beta diversity per million cells dropped roughly linearly as age rose. Long-lived and aged donors differed, with more naive CD4+ cells and higher diversity in the long-lived. Without sorted subsets, naive and antigen-experienced compartments could not be conclusively compared.

V was shortened by 2 bases and J by 1 base, with 8 bases between the two germline ends. The CDR3 covers 14 residues. CDR1 SEHNR and CDR2 FQNEAQ come from the germline V gene (reference sequence). It was with a sample-barcoded 5' primer and a J-beta primer mix that a second PCR of roughly 7 to 12 cycles was run. Per-sample output comprised a minimum of 2.5 million paired-end reads containing CDR3. TCRdb ran MiXCR on the 5' RACE reads and lists one entry per CDR3 protein. The data contain just under 750,000 distinct CDR3 sequences, about a fifth of them singletons. V is TRBV7-9 and J is TRBJ2-5; no definite D call. This TCR was recovered from a man between 65 and 85 years old in good health. The sample comprised blood. CDR3 sequence: CASSLTAAQETQYF. The CDR3 nucleotides are TGTGCCAGCAGCTTAACGGCGGCCCAAGAGACCCAGTACTTC.